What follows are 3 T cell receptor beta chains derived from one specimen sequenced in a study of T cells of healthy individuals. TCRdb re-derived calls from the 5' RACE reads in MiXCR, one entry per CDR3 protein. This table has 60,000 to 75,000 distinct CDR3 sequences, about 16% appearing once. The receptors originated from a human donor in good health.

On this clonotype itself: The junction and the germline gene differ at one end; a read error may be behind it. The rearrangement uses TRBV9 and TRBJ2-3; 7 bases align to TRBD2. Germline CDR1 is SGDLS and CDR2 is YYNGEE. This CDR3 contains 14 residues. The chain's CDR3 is CASSVGEGTDTQYF. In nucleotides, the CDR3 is TGTGCCAGCAGCGTAGGGGAGGGCACCGATACGCAGTATTTT. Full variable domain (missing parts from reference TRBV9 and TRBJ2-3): DSGVTQTPKHLITATGQRVTLRCSPRSGDLSVYWYQQSLDQGLQFLIQYYNGEERAKGNILERFSAQQFPDLHSELNLSSLELGDSALYFCASSVGEGTDTQYFGPGTRLTVL.

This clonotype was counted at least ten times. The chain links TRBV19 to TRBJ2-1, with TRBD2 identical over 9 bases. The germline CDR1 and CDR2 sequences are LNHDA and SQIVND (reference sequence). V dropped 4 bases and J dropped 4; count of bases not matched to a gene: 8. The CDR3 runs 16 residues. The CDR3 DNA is TGTGCCAGTAGTACCCTCGGCGGGAGGGAGTACAATGAGCAGTTCTTC. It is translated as CASSTLGGREYNEQFF.

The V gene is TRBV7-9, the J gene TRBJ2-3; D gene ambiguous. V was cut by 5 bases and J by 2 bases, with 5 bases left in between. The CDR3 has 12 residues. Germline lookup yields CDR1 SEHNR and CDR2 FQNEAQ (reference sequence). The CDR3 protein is CASSHDTDTQYF. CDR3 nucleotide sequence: TGTGCCAGCAGCCATGACACAGATACGCAGTATTTT.